The 25 T cell receptor beta chains below all came from one sample that was sequenced in a study of shared clonotypes between healthy human individuals. TCRdb's table, derived via immunoSEQ multiplex PCR, lists solely in-frame clones and lacks some. The sample shows roughly 2 million clones, approximately 95% of them seen only once. Sequencing used naive CD4+ T cells sorted from blood. The subset is: CD45RA+ positively selected. The origin of the receptors is a man aged 18 to 35 in good health.

With regard to this clone: Other nucleotide sequences in the sample specify the same CDR3. This sequence joins TRBV19 and TRBJ1-4, with D hard to call. Germline V gene sequence: CDR1 LNHDA, CDR2 SQIVND (reference sequence). The CDR3 has 15 residues. Trimming took off 3 bases at V and 0 bases at J, with 8 bases between the two ends. CDR3 amino acids: CASSIGQPTNEKLFF. For the CDR3, the DNA is TGTGCCAGTAGTATTGGGCAACCAACTAATGAAAAACTGTTTTTT.

The rearrangement links TRBV30 to TRBJ1-5; 7 positions match TRBD1. The V and J ends lost 3 bases and 2 bases, in that order; junction bases with no gene match: 4. Germline V lookup: CDR1 GTSNPN, CDR2 SVGIG (reference sequence). The CDR3 covers 14 residues. CDR3 sequence reads: CAWRTGSGNQPQHF. CDR3 nucleotide sequence: TGTGCCTGGAGGACAGGGTCGGGCAATCAGCCCCAGCATTTT. Complete variable domain (other parts from reference TRBV30 and TRBJ1-5): SQTIHQWPATLVQPVGSPLSLECTVEGTSNPNLYWYRQAAGRGLQLLFYSVGIGQISSEVPQNLSASRPQDRQFILSSKKLLLSDSGFYLCAWRTGSGNQPQHFGDGTRLSIL.

The chain uses TRBV2 and TRBJ2-7; D tentatively fits TRBD1 or TRBD2 (7 bases each). The V gene's germline CDR1 is SNHLY and CDR2 FYNNEI. The CDR3 loop spans 15 amino acids. V lost 7 bases, J lost 3 bases, and 19 bases lay in between. The CDR3 DNA reads as TGTGCCAGCATACCCACGTCAGGGGGGGGCTACGAGCAGTACTTC. Translated, it gives CASIPTSGGGYEQYF.

The V and J genes are TRBV5-1 and TRBJ1-1, with 7 nucleotides matching TRBD1. Germline V CDR1 and CDR2: SGHRS, YFSETQ. CDR3 size: 14 residues. J gave up 1 base and V 3 bases, and 3 bases lay outside the gene matches. The CDR3 nucleotides read TGCGCCAGCAGCTCGACAGGGAAGAACACTGAAGCTTTCTTT. Its translation: CASSSTGKNTEAFF.

Of note for this clone: A read error may account for a junction end that differs from germline. The V call is TRBV7-7, the J call TRBJ2-3, with a weak D call TRBD2 (5 bases). There are 15 residues in the CDR3. Per germline, CDR1 SSHAT and CDR2 FNYEAQ (reference sequence). CDR3 amino acids: CASSLGVSGTDTQYF. DNA for the CDR3: TGTGCTAGCAGCTTAGGAGTTAGCGGCACAGATACGCAGTATTTT. Combining the CDR3 with reference TRBV7-7 and TRBJ2-3 gives the whole variable domain GAGVSQSPRYKVTKRGQDVTLRCDPISSHATLYWYQQALGQGPEFLTYFNYEAQPDKSGLPSDRFSAERPEGSISTLTIQRTEQRDSAMYRCASSLGVSGTDTQYFGPGTRLTVL.

The chain recombines TRBV7-8 with TRBJ2-7; D ambiguous. V was shortened by 3 bases and J by 8 bases, with 11 bases between the two germline ends. The CDR3 length is 12 residues. Germline CDR1 and CDR2: SGHVS and FQNEAQ. The CDR3 loop is CASSFSASKQYF. The CDR3 nucleotides read TGTGCCAGCAGCTTTTCGGCTTCCAAGCAGTACTTC.

V gene TRBV4-1 combines with J gene TRBJ1-5, with unresolved D. This CDR3 contains 15 residues. Trimming pared 1 base from V and 11 bases from J, leaving 18 bases between. In germline, CDR1 is MGHRA, CDR2 YSYEKL. The CDR3 spells CASSQVWAPGWAQHF. The DNA for the CDR3 is TGCGCCAGCAGCCAAGTTTGGGCCCCAGGTTGGGCCCAGCATTTT.

This chain connects TRBV6-6 to TRBJ1-1; maybe TRBD1 (6 bases). The V and J ends lost 4 bases and 3 bases respectively, with 12 bases between them. The CDR3 length is 14 residues. Germline CDR1 MNHNY, CDR2 SVGAGI (reference sequence). The CDR3 bases are TGTGCCAGCAGTTTGGGGGGCTTGGACACTGAAGCTTTCTTT. It codes for CASSLGGLDTEAFF.

The rearrangement uses TRBV11-2 and TRBJ1-1, with D unclear. Germline V gene sequence: CDR1 SGHAT, CDR2 FQNNGV. The CDR3 has 14 residues. The germline V and J ends were trimmed by 0 bases and 3 bases, with 8 bases remaining between them. CDR3 sequence: CASSLDSPHTEAFF. In DNA, the CDR3 is TGTGCCAGCAGCTTAGATAGCCCGCACACTGAAGCTTTCTTT.

The chain uses TRBV29-1 and TRBJ2-1; D is unresolved. Germline V gives CDR1 SQVTM, CDR2 ANQGSEA. Trimming took 4 bases from V and 4 from J, leaving 17 bases between them. The CDR3 has 15 amino acids. CDR3 DNA: TGCAGCGTTGGAGCTGTAGCCCAACCTTACAATGAGCAGTTCTTC. Encoded protein: CSVGAVAQPYNEQFF.

This clone appeared a single time. The sample contains more than one DNA sequence encoding this CDR3. The chain uses TRBV7-2 and TRBJ2-5; 13 bases map to TRBD2. Unmatched junction bases numbered 4, after V lost 5 bases and J lost 1 base. Germline CDR1 reads SGHTA; CDR2 reads FQGNSA. This CDR3 has 16 amino acids. CDR3: CASSGRLAGGQETQYF. Written as DNA, the CDR3 is TGTGCCAGCAGCGGGAGACTAGCGGGAGGCCAAGAGACCCAGTACTTC.

A few counts support this clone. The rearrangement uses TRBV11-2 and TRBJ1-6, with D unclear. Trimming removed 5 bases at V and 10 bases at J, with 9 bases between. CDR1 and CDR2 from the germline V gene are SGHAT and FQNNGV. CDR3 length equals 12 residues. The CDR3 here is CASSAQRSPLHF. The CDR3 nucleotides read TGTGCCAGCAGCGCTCAAAGGTCACCCCTCCACTTT.

This chain links TRBV28 with TRBJ2-1, with 9 bases aligning to TRBD1. Germline CDR1 reads MDHEN; CDR2 reads SYDVKM. The V gene end was trimmed by 5 bases and the J gene end by 6 bases; junction bases not matched to a gene: 5. The CDR3 runs 14 residues. CDR3 DNA sequence: TGTGCCAGCAGTAAAGGGACAGGGACCAATGAGCAGTTCTTC. The encoded protein is CASSKGTGTNEQFF.

V is TRBV6-6 and J is TRBJ1-6; TRBD1 might be the D (5 bases). Germline V gene lookup returns CDR1 MNHNY and CDR2 SVGAGI (reference sequence). The V end lost 11 bases, the J end lost 6 bases, and 20 bases lay between the germline ends. This CDR3 spans 15 amino acids. The CDR3 DNA reads as TGTGCCGGATCCCAGGGACGGAGACTTAATTCACCCCTCCACTTT. Protein product: CAGSQGRRLNSPLHF.

In DNA, the CDR3 is TGTGCCAGCAGTGATAACAGTGGAAACACCATATATTTT. Translation: CASSDNSGNTIYF. The chain recombines TRBV2 with TRBJ1-3, with D uncertain. CDR3 size: 13 residues. V gave up 3 bases and J gave up 3 bases, with 6 bases separating them. Germline loops: CDR1 SNHLY, CDR2 FYNNEI.

The V gene is TRBV10-3, the J gene TRBJ2-5; D remains ambiguous. The germline V gene encodes CDR1 ENHRY and CDR2 SYGVKD. V was pared by 4 bases and J by 1 base, with 7 bases between. The CDR3 sequence is 13 residues long. The CDR3 is CAISVKGQETQYF. CDR3 nucleotides: TGTGCCATCAGTGTTAAAGGCCAAGAGACCCAGTACTTC.

Remarks on this clone: Other DNA sequences in the same sample also yield this CDR3. CDR3 DNA sequence: TGTGCCAGTAGTCCGCGGGACAGGGGGACAGATACGCAGTATTTT. Protein product: CASSPRDRGTDTQYF. This rearrangement joins TRBV19 to TRBJ2-3, with 11 bases lining up with TRBD1. This CDR3 has 15 residues. Germline CDR1 is LNHDA and CDR2 is SQIVND (reference sequence). With V trimmed by 5 bases and J by 3 bases, 4 bases remained unmatched.

The J gene is TRBJ2-1, the V gene TRBV5-1; D perhaps matches TRBD1 (8 bases). Trimming cost V 7 bases and J 7 bases, with 21 bases left between them. Per the germline V gene, CDR1 is SGHRS and CDR2 is YFSETQ. CDR3 length equals 15 residues. CDR3: CASHRGGSTQNEQFF. The CDR3 DNA sequence: TGCGCCAGCCACAGGGGGGGATCAACCCAGAATGAGCAGTTCTTC. Filled out from reference TRBV5-1 and TRBJ2-1, the complete variable domain reads KAGVTQTPRYLIKTRGQQVTLSCSPISGHRSVSWYQQTPGQGLQFLFEYFSETQRNKGNFPGRFSGRQFSNSRSEMNVSTLELGDSALYLCASHRGGSTQNEQFFGPGTRLTVL.

The J gene is TRBJ2-2, the V gene TRBV4-1; D tentatively fits TRBD1 or TRBD2 (5 bases each). This CDR3 spans 17 amino acids. Germline V lookup: CDR1 MGHRA, CDR2 YSYEKL. Trimming took 0 bases from V and 4 from J, leaving 15 bases between them. The CDR3, as DNA: TGCGCCAGCAGCCAAGATGAACTGAGAGGGGCCACCGGGGAGCTGTTTTTT. It codes for CASSQDELRGATGELFF.

This clone was counted a single time. The V and J genes are TRBV28 and TRBJ1-4; 8 nucleotides match TRBD1. V shed 7 bases and J 4 bases; nucleotides not matched to a gene: 8. This CDR3 region has 15 residues. In germline, CDR1 is MDHEN, CDR2 SYDVKM. The CDR3 region is CASNGGDRHNEKLFF. The CDR3 region has the DNA TGTGCCAGCAATGGTGGGGACAGGCATAATGAAAAACTGTTTTTT.

This clone occurred once. J is TRBJ1-1 and V is TRBV7-9, with D possibly being TRBD1 (5 bases). There are 13 residues in the CDR3. The germline CDR1 and CDR2 sequences are SEHNR and FQNEAQ (reference sequence). Trimming removed 4 bases at V and 4 bases at J, with 10 bases between. The CDR3 DNA reads as TGTGCCAGCAGCTCCATGAGGGGCACTGAAGCTTTCTTT. Encoded protein: CASSSMRGTEAFF.

The rearrangement joins TRBV5-4 to TRBJ1-2; possibly TRBD1 for D (6 bases). Germline V gives CDR1 SGHNT, CDR2 YYREEE (reference sequence). The V end lost 5 bases, the J end lost 2 bases, and 13 bases lay between the germline ends. There are 14 residues in the CDR3. The chain's CDR3 is CASRSGGENYGYTF. The CDR3 DNA sequence: TGTGCCAGCAGATCTGGGGGCGAGAACTATGGCTACACCTTC.

This chain uses TRBV7-6 with TRBJ2-1; TRBD2 aligns across 14 bases. This CDR3 region has 17 residues. J was trimmed by 3 bases and V by 5 bases; bases with no gene match: 6. The germline V gene has CDR1 SGHVS and CDR2 FNYEAQ. CDR3 sequence reads: CASSITGTSGSYNEQFF. Here the CDR3 DNA reads TGTGCCAGCAGCATAACCGGGACTAGCGGGAGCTACAATGAGCAGTTCTTC.

J is TRBJ1-6 and V is TRBV5-8; no clear D. Per the germline V gene, CDR1 is SGHTS and CDR2 is YDEGEE. V lost 7 bases and J 7 bases, leaving 12 bases between the germline ends. The CDR3 length is 13 residues. CDR3 protein: CASSWVENSPLHF. In DNA, the CDR3 is TGTGCCAGCTCTTGGGTTGAAAATTCACCCCTCCACTTT.

The rearrangement uses TRBV19 and TRBJ2-5; 8 bases match TRBD2. CDR3 length equals 15 residues. Germline V gene sequence: CDR1 LNHDA, CDR2 SQIVND (reference sequence). The trim removed 3 bases at V and 3 bases at J, leaving 6 bases unmatched. As DNA, the CDR3 is TGTGCCAGTAGTATGATTGTAGCGGGAAAAGAGACCCAGTACTTC. Its translation: CASSMIVAGKETQYF.